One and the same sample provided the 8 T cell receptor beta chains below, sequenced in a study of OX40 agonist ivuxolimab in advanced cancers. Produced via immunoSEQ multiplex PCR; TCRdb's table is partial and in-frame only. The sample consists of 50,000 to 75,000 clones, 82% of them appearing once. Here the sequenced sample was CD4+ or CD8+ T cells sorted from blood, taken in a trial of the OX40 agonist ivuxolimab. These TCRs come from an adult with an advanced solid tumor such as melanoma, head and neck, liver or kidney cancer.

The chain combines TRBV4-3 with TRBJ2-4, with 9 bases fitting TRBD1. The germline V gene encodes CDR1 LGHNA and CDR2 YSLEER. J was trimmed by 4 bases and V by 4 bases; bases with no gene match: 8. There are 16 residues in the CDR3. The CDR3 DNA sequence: TGCGCCAGCAGCCCTCGGGACAGGGAAAGGAAAAACATTCAGTACTTC. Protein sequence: CASSPRDRERKNIQYF.

For the CDR3, the DNA is TGTGCCAGCAGCTTAGATCGCGAATCACCCCTCCACTTT. Translating it yields CASSLDRESPLHF. This sequence joins TRBV11-3 and TRBJ1-6; D is uncertain. In germline, CDR1 is SGHNT, CDR2 YENEEA. The V end was cut by 0 bases, the J end by 10 bases, with 7 bases between. The CDR3 has 13 residues.

The CDR3 is CASSLVGLNTGELFF. CDR3 DNA: TGTGCCAGCAGCTTGGTCGGGCTGAACACCGGGGAGCTGTTTTTT. The chain employs TRBV5-5 and TRBJ2-2; D is uncertain. The germline V gene has CDR1 SGHKS and CDR2 YYEKEE (reference sequence). V was clipped by 0 bases and J by 1 base, with 7 bases between them. CDR3 length: 15 residues.

CDR3 nucleotide sequence: TGTGCCAGCAGCCACACTGCAACTAATGAAAAACTGTTTTTT. Translating gives CASSHTATNEKLFF. V gene TRBV5-5 combines with J gene TRBJ1-4; D gene unclear. The CDR3 runs 14 residues. Trimming pared 4 bases from V and 0 bases from J, leaving 7 bases between. Germline CDR1 is SGHKS and CDR2 is YYEKEE (reference sequence). Looking up the rest from reference TRBV5-5 and TRBJ1-4 gives the full variable domain: DAGVTQSPTHLIKTRGQQVTLRCSPISGHKSVSWYQQVLGQGPQFIFQYYEKEERGRGNFPDRFSARQFPNYSSELNVNALLLGDSALYLCASSHTATNEKLFFGSGTQLSVL.

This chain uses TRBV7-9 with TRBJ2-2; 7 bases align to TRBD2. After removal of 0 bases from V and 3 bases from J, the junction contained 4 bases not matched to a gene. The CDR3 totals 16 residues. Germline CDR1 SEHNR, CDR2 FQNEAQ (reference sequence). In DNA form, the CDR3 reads TGTGCCAGCAGCTTAGCGCTGGCGGGGGACACCGGGGAGCTGTTTTTT. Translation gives CASSLALAGDTGELFF.

Here the CDR3 reads CASSLEGFTDTQYF. Here the CDR3 DNA reads TGTGCCAGCAGCTTAGAAGGATTCACAGATACGCAGTATTTT. The rearrangement joins TRBV11-2 to TRBJ2-3; D remains ambiguous. The germline V gene encodes CDR1 SGHAT and CDR2 FQNNGV. V lost 0 bases and J 2 bases, leaving 6 bases between the germline ends. This CDR3 is built from 14 residues.

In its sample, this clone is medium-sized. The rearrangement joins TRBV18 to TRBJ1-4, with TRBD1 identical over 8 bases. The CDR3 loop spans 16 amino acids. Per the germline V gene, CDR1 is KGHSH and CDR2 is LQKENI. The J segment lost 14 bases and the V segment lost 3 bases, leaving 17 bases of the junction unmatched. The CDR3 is CASSPPGTGQGQRLFF. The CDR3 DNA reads TGTGCCAGCTCACCCCCCGGGACAGGCCAGGGACAGCGTCTGTTTTTT.

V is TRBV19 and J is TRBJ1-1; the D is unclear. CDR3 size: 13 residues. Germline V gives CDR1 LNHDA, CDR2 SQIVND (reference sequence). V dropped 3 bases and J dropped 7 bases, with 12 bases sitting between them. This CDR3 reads CASSIPVDHEAFF. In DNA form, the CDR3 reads TGTGCCAGTAGTATTCCCGTCGACCATGAAGCTTTCTTT.